Each of the 9 T cell receptor beta chains below was sequenced from the same sample in a study of cytomegalovirus exposure and HLA in healthy donors. PCR used 60 Vbeta primers and 13 Jbeta primers. The method was immunoSEQ multiplex PCR; TCRdb's version includes in-frame clones alone and lacks a portion of them. The table records 250,000 to 350,000 clones, approximately 90% of them present only once. Sequencing was carried out using PBMCs. These receptors all come from a man aged 40-55 years in good health and CMV-seropositive.

The DNA of the CDR3 is TGTGCCAGCAGCTCGGGACAGGGGTATCGCTACGAGCAGTACTTC. It specifies CASSSGQGYRYEQYF. The chain has TRBV7-2 and TRBJ2-7; 10 nucleotides agree with TRBD1. Germline loops: CDR1 SGHTA, CDR2 FQGNSA. The CDR3 runs to 15 residues. V gave up 4 bases and J gave up 3 bases; unmatched junction bases: 6.

The V and J genes are TRBV27 and TRBJ1-5; possible D gene TRBD1, 6 bases. The germline V and J ends were trimmed by 5 bases and 0 bases, with 14 bases remaining between them. The CDR3 totals 16 residues. In germline, CDR1 is MNHEY, CDR2 SMNVEV (reference sequence). CDR3 protein: CASSLTGLYSNQPQHF. CDR3 DNA: TGTGCCAGCAGTCTCACAGGGCTCTATAGCAATCAGCCCCAGCATTTT.

In nucleotides, the CDR3 is TGTGCCAGCAGCTTAGGGGGCAGGGGTGGAAACACCATATATTTT. Translating it yields CASSLGGRGGNTIYF. The V and J genes are TRBV13 and TRBJ1-3; D possibly corresponds to TRBD1 (6 bases). V lost 0 bases, J lost 3 bases, and 9 bases lay in between. Germline values: CDR1 PRHDT, CDR2 FYEKMQ (reference sequence). This CDR3 region has 15 residues.

J is TRBJ2-7 and V is TRBV7-9; D is possibly TRBD2 (6 bases). The CDR3 totals 15 residues. With 0 bases removed from V and 3 bases from J, the gap between germline ends came to 12 bases. CDR1 is SEHNR and CDR2 is FQNEAQ in the germline V gene (reference sequence). The CDR3 nucleotides read TGTGCCAGCAGCTTAGCGGCGGGAACGGGCTACGAGCAGTACTTC. This codes for CASSLAAGTGYEQYF.

J is TRBJ1-3 and V is TRBV5-1, with 7 bases that match TRBD1. Germline lookup yields CDR1 SGHRS and CDR2 YFSETQ. The CDR3 loop spans 15 amino acids. The V and J ends lost 0 bases and 2 bases, in that order; junction bases with no gene match: 2. The CDR3 coding sequence is TGCGCCAGCAGCTTGGGGGGGACAGCTGGAAACACCATATATTTT. As protein: CASSLGGTAGNTIYF.

The gene calls are TRBV5-4 and TRBJ2-2; possible D gene TRBD1, 6 bases. V dropped 0 bases and J dropped 7 bases, with 13 bases sitting between them. CDR1 SGHNT and CDR2 YYREEE come from the germline V gene (reference sequence). The length of the CDR3 is 15 residues. The CDR3 nucleotides are TGTGCCAGCAGCTTGGCCACTACAGGGTTCGGGGAGCTGTTTTTT. This gives the protein CASSLATTGFGELFF.

J is TRBJ2-3 and V is TRBV4-1, with 16 bases matching TRBD2. Per the germline V gene, CDR1 is MGHRA and CDR2 is YSYEKL. The CDR3 extends over 18 amino acids. Germline trimming cut 6 bases from V and 2 bases from J; bases unmatched to any gene: 8. CDR3 nucleotide sequence: TGCGCCAGCAGGACCGGGACTAGCGGGAGGGCCTTCACAGATACGCAGTATTTT. Its translation: CASRTGTSGRAFTDTQYF.

The chain combines TRBV7-9 with TRBJ2-1, with TRBD2 as a possible D gene (5 bases). CDR1 is SEHNR, CDR2 FQNEAQ, per germline (reference sequence). CDR3 length: 14 residues. The V end was cut by 5 bases, the J end by 7 bases, with 15 bases between. The CDR3 spells CASSRDYTSNEQFF. As DNA, the CDR3 is TGTGCCAGCAGCCGCGACTACACCTCTAATGAGCAGTTCTTC.

This chain uses TRBV4-3 with TRBJ2-5; 10 bases align to TRBD2. Germline V gene lookup returns CDR1 LGHNA and CDR2 YSLEER. V was pared by 2 bases and J by 4 bases, with 1 base of the junction left unmatched. The CDR3 runs 14 residues. The CDR3 protein is CASSQRLAGETQYF. The CDR3, as DNA: TGCGCCAGCAGCCAACGACTAGCGGGAGAGACCCAGTACTTC.